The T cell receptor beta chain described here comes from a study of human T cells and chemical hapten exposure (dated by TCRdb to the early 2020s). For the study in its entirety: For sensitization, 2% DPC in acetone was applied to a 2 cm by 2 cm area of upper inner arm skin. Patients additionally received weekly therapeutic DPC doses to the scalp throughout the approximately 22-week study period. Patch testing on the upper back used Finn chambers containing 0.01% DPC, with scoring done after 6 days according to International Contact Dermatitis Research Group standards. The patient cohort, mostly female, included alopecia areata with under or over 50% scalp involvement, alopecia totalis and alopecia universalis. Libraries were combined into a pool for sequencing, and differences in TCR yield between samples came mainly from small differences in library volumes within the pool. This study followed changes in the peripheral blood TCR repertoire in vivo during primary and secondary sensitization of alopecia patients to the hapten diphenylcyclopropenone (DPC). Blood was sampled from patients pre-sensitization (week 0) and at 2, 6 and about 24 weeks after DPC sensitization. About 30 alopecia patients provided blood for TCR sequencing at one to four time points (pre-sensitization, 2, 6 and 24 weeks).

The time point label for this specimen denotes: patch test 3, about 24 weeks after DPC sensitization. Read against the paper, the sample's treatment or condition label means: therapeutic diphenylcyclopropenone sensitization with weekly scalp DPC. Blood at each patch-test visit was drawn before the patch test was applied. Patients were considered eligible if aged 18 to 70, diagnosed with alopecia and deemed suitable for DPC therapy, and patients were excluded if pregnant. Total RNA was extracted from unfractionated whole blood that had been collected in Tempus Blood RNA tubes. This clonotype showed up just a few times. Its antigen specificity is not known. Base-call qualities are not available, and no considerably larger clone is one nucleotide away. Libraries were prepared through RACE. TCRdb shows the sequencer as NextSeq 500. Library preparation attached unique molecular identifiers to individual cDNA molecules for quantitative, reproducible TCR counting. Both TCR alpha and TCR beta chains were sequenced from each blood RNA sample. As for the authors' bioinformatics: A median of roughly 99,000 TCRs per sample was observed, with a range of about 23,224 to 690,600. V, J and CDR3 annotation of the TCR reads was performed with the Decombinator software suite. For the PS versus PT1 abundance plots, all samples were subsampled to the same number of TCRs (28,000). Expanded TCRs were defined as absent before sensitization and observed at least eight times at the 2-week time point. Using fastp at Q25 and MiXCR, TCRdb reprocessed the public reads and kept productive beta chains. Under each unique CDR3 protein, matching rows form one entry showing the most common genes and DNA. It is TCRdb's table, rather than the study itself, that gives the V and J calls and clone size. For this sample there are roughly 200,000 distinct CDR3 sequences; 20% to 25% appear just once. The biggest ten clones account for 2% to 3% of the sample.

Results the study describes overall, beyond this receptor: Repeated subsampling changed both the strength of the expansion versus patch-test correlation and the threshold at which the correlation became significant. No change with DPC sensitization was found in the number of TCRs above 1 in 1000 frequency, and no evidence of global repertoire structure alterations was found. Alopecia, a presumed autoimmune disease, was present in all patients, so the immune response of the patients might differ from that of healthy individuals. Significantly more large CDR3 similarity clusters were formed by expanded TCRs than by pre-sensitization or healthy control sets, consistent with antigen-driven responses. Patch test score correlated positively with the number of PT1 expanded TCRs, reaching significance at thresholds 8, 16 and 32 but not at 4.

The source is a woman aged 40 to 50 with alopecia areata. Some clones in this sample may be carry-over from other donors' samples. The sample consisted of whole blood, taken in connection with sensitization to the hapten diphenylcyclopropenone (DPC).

Here is the DNA: TGCGCCAGCAGCTTGACGGGGGCAGTCCCTGAAGCTTTCTTT. Its protein reads: CASSLTGAVPEAFF. The sequence is built from TRBV5-1 and TRBJ1-1, with TRBD1 tentatively as D gene (6 bases match). Taken from cysteine to phenylalanine, the CDR3 has 14 residues. Only the CDR3 region is kept as DNA, spanning 42 bases read in frame from base 1. The germline V gene yields SGHRS for CDR1 and YFSETQ for CDR2. V is shortened by 1 base, J by 6 bases, and the region joining them spans 13 bases.